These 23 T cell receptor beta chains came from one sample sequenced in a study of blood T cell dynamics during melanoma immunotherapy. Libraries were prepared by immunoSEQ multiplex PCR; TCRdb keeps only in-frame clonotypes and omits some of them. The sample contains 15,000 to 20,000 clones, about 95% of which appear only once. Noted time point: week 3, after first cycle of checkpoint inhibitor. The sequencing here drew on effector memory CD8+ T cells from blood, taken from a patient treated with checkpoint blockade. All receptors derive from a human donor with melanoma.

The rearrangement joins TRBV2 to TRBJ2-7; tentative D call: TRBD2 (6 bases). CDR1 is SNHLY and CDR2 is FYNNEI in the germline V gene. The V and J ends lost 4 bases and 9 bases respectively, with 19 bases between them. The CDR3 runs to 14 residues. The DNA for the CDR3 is TGTGCCAGCAGTGGTCGCGGGACCTTCTTAGGGCAGTACTTC. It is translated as CASSGRGTFLGQYF. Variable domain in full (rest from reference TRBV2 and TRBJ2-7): EPEVTQTPSHQVTQMGQEVILRCVPISNHLYFYWYRQILGQKVEFLVSFYNNEISEKSEIFDDQFSVERPDGSNFTLKIRSTKLEDSAMYFCASSGRGTFLGQYFGPGTRLTVT.

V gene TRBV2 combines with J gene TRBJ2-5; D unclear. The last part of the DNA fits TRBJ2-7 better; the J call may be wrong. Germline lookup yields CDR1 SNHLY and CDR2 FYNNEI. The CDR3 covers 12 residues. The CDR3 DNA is TGTGCCAGCTCGGCCGGCTCCTACGAGCAGTACTTC. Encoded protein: CASSAGSYEQYF.

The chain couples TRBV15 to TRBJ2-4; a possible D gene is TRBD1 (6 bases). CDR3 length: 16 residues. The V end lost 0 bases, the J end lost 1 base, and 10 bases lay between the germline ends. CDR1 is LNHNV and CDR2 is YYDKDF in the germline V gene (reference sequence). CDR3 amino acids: CATSRDPGVAKNIQYF. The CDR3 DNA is TGTGCCACCAGCAGAGATCCAGGGGTGGCCAAAAACATTCAGTACTTC.

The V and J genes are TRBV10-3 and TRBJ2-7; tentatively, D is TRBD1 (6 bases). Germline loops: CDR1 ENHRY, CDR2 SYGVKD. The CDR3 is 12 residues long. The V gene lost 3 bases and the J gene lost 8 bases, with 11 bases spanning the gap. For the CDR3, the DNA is TGTGCCATCAGTGACCTCGGGACACAGCAGTACTTC. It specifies CAISDLGTQQYF.

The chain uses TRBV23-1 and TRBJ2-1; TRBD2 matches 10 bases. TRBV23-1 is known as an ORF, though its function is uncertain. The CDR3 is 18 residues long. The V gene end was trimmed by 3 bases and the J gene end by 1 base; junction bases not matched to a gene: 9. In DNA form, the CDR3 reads TGCGCCAGCAGTCATGGCCCCGGACTAGCGGATTCCTACAATGAGCAGTTCTTC. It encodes CASSHGPGLADSYNEQFF.

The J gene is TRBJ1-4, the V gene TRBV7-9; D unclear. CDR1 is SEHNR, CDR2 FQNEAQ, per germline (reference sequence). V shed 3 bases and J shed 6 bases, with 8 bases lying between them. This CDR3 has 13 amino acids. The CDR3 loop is CASSFSPYEKLFF. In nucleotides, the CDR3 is TGTGCCAGCAGCTTCTCTCCGTATGAAAAACTGTTTTTT.

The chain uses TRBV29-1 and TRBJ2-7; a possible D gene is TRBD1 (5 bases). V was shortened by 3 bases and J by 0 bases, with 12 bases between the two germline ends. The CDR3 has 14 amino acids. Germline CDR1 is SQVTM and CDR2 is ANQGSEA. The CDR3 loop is CSVERTGSSYEQYF. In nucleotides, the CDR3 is TGCAGCGTTGAGCGCACAGGTAGCTCCTACGAGCAGTACTTC.

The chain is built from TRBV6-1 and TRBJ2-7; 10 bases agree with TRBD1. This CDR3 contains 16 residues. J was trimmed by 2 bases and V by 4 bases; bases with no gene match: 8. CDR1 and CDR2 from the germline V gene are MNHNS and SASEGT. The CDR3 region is CASSGPTDRGTYEQYF. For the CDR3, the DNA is TGTGCCAGCAGTGGCCCCACGGACAGGGGGACCTACGAGCAGTACTTC.

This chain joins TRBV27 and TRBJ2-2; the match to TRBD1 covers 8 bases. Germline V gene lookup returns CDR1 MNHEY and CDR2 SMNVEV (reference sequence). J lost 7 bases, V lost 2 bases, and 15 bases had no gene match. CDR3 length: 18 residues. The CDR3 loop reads CASSLKFSARGQVGELFF. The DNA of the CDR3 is TGTGCCAGCAGTTTAAAGTTCTCGGCCAGGGGGCAGGTCGGGGAGCTGTTTTTT.

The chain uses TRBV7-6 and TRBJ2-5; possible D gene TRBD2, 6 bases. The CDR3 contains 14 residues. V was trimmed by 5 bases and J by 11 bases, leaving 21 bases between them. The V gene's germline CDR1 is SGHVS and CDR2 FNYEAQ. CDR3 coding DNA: TGTGCCAGCAGCCTTGGAGGGGATAGGAGGGAGCAGTACTTC. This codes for CASSLGGDRREQYF.

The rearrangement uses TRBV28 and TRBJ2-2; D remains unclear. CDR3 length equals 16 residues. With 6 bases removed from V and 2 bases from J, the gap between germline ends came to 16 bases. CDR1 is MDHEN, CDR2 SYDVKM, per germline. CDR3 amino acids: CASSLLEDRNTGELFF. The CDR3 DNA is TGTGCCAGCAGCCTCCTAGAAGACCGAAACACCGGGGAGCTGTTTTTT.

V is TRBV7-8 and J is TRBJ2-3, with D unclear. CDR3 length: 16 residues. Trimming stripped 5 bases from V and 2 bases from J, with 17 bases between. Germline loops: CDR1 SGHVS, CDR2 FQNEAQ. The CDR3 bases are TGTGCCAGCAGCGAAACTGAGGCAGATTTCACAGATACGCAGTATTTT. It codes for CASSETEADFTDTQYF.

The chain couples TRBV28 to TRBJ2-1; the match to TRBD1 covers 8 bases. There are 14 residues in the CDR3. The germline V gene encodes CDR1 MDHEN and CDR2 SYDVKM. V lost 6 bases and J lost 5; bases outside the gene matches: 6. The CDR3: CASRRDRINNEQFF. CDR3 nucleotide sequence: TGTGCCAGCAGAAGGGACAGGATTAACAATGAGCAGTTCTTC.

CDR3 in DNA: TGCGCCATCGGACAGGGGAAAACCGTCGAGGGTAGCGGGGTG. It yields the protein CAIGQGKTVEGSGV. V and J are TRBV10-1 and TRBJ2-7; tentatively, D is TRBD1 (9 bases). CDR3 length: 14 amino acids. CDR1 is WNHNN and CDR2 is SYGVQD in the germline V gene (reference sequence).

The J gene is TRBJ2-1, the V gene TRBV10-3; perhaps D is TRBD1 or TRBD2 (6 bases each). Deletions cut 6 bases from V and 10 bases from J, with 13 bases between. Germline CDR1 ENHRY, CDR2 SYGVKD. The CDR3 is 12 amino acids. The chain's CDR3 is CAISERGREQFF. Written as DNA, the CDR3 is TGTGCCATCAGCGAACGGGGGCGGGAGCAGTTCTTC.

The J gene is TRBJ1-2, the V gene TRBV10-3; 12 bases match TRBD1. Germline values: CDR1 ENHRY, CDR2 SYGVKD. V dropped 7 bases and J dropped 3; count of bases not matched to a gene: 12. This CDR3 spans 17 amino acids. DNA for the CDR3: TGTGCCATCAATCCCGGGACAGGGGGCTTCATCGACTATGGCTACACCTTC. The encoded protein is CAINPGTGGFIDYGYTF.

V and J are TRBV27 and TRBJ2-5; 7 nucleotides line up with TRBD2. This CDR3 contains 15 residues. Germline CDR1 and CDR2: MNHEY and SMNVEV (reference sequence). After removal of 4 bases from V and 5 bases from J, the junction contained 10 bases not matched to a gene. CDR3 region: CASSSTPSGAETQYF. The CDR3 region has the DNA TGTGCCAGCAGTTCAACCCCCAGCGGGGCGGAGACCCAGTACTTC.

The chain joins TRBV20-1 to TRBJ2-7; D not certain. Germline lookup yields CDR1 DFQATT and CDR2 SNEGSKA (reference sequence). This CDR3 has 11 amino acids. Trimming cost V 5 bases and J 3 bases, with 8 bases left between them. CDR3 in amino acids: CSAPGGYEQYF. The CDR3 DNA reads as TGCAGTGCTCCCGGTGGCTACGAGCAGTACTTC.

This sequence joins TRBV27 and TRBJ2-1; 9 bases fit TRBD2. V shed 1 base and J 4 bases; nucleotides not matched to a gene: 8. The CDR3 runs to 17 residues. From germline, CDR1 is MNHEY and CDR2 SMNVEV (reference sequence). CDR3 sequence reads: CASSLFGGRAGYNEQFF. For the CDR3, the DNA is TGTGCCAGCAGTTTATTCGGCGGGAGGGCCGGATACAATGAGCAGTTCTTC.

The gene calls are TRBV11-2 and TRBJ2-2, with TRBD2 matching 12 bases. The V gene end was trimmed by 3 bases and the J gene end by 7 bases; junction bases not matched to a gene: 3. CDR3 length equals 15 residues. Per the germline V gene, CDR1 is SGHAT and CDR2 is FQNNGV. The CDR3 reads CASSLGTSGFGELFF. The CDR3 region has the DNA TGTGCCAGCAGCTTGGGGACTAGCGGGTTCGGGGAGCTGTTTTTT.

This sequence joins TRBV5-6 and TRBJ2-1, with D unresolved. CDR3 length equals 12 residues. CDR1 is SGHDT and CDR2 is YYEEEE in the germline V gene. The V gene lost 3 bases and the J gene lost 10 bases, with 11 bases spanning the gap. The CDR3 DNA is TGTGCCAGCAGCTCCTACGAGAGGGAGCAGTTCTTC. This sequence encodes CASSSYEREQFF.

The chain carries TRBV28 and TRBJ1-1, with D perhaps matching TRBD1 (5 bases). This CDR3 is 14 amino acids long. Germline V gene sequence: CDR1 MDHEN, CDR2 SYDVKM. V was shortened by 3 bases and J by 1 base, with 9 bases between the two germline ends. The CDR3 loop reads CASSLGGENTEAFF. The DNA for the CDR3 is TGTGCCAGCAGTTTGGGGGGGGAGAACACTGAAGCTTTCTTT.

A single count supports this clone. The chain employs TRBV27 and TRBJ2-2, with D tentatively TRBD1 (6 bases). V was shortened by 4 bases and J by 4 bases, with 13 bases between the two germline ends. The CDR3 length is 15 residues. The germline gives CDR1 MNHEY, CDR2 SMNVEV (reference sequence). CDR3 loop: CASSWARGGTGELFF. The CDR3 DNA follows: TGTGCCAGCAGTTGGGCTAGAGGGGGCACCGGGGAGCTGTTTTTT.